Here is one T cell receptor (beta chain) with its context. This sample was taken from a study of T cells expressing NK-cell markers. With the 5' RACE reads reprocessed, TCRdb shows one record per CDR3 protein and no DNA. The table gives a few hundred thousand distinct CDR3 sequences; the top ten clones make up roughly 5.4% of it. CDR1 is SGHRS and CDR2 is YFSETQ in the germline V gene. The CDR3 has 15 amino acids. The source of this sequence is a man aged 18-69 years in good health. Sequenced input: blood T cells: a sorted CD56 or NKG2C T cell subset, CD4+ or CD8+ T cells, or bulk PBMC T cells (not recorded which). The J gene is TRBJ2-3, the V gene TRBV5-1. This CDR3 is CASSLWARQRDTQYF.